A single sample gave rise to the 22 T cell receptor beta chains below, sequenced in a study of blood T cell repertoires in COVID-19. TCRdb keeps only in-frame clones here, not all; method: immunoSEQ multiplex PCR. The sample consists of 470,000 or so clones, approximately 83% of them appearing once. The sequencing input was peripheral blood. The receptors derive from a human donor in a cohort sampled during active COVID-19.

This chain joins TRBV6-1 and TRBJ2-1; 9 bases are a match to TRBD1. Germline CDR1 MNHNS, CDR2 SASEGT. The CDR3 totals 19 residues. V lost 2 bases and J lost 2; bases outside the gene matches: 13. The CDR3 DNA reads TGTGCCAGCAGTGAACATCGAGTAGGGGGGACAGGGACCTACAATGAGCAGTTCTTC. Protein: CASSEHRVGGTGTYNEQFF.

This sequence joins TRBV6-5 and TRBJ1-5, with no clear D. CDR3 length: 15 amino acids. V was pared by 8 bases and J by 0 bases, with 14 bases between. Germline values: CDR1 MNHEY, CDR2 SVGAGI. The CDR3 sequence: CASAFLQDSNQPQHF. CDR3 in DNA: TGTGCCAGCGCCTTCCTGCAGGATAGCAATCAGCCCCAGCATTTT.

The CDR3 region is CATSREDRGSYEQYF. The CDR3 coding sequence is TGTGCCACCAGCAGAGAGGACAGGGGCTCCTACGAGCAGTACTTC. This chain links TRBV15 with TRBJ2-7, with 9 bases that match TRBD1. Germline trimming cut 0 bases from V and 0 bases from J; bases unmatched to any gene: 0. Germline CDR1 is LNHNV and CDR2 is YYDKDF (reference sequence). This CDR3 comprises 15 residues.

For the CDR3, the DNA is TGTGCCAGCACCTCGTTGGGACAGGGATTGGATACGCAGTATTTT. This gives the protein CASTSLGQGLDTQYF. This chain connects TRBV28 to TRBJ2-3; 9 positions agree with TRBD1. V lost 7 bases and J lost 6; bases outside the gene matches: 11. The CDR3 runs 15 residues. Looked up from germline, CDR1 is MDHEN and CDR2 is SYDVKM.

A single count supports this clone. The chain couples TRBV28 to TRBJ2-7, with 15 bases lining up with TRBD2. The ends lost 7 bases at V and 6 bases at J; junction bases unmatched: 4. CDR1 is MDHEN and CDR2 is SYDVKM in the germline V gene. The CDR3 has 14 residues. For the CDR3, the DNA is TGTGCCAGCAACTTGGGACTAGCGGGAGGCGAGCAGTACTTC. Protein sequence: CASNLGLAGGEQYF.

The chain employs TRBV10-3 and TRBJ2-7; weak D call: TRBD1 (6 bases). The germline V gene has CDR1 ENHRY and CDR2 SYGVKD. Between the trimmed V and J ends, which lost 2 bases and 3 bases, there was a span of 11 bases. This CDR3 comprises 14 residues. The CDR3 region has the DNA TGTGCCATCAGTGAGCCGGGACAAGGCTACGAGCAGTACTTC. Its translation: CAISEPGQGYEQYF.

The gene calls are TRBV4-2 and TRBJ1-1, with 7 bases lining up with TRBD1. The CDR3 runs to 16 residues. The ends lost 0 bases at V and 0 bases at J; junction bases unmatched: 4. Germline CDR1 LGHNA, CDR2 YNFKEQ. The CDR3: CASSQEGGQMNTEAFF. Here the CDR3 DNA reads TGTGCCAGCAGCCAAGAAGGGGGCCAGATGAACACTGAAGCTTTCTTT.

The chain couples TRBV6-5 to TRBJ1-2, with TRBD1 matching 7 bases. The CDR3 contains 14 residues. V trimming: 5 bases; J trimming: 4 bases; junction bases outside the gene matches: 7. CDR1 MNHEY and CDR2 SVGAGI come from the germline V gene. The CDR3, as DNA: TGTGCCAGCAGTCCTGGACAGGATCGCTATGGCTACACCTTC. Residues: CASSPGQDRYGYTF.

J is TRBJ2-2 and V is TRBV7-3; 7 bases are shared with TRBD2. This CDR3 has 14 amino acids. The germline V gene has CDR1 SGHTA and CDR2 FQGTGA. J gave up 5 bases and V 2 bases, and 2 bases lay outside the gene matches. In DNA form, the CDR3 reads TGTGCCAGCAGCTTACTAGCGGATACCGGGGAGCTGTTTTTT. As protein: CASSLLADTGELFF.

The V gene is TRBV30, the J gene TRBJ1-2, with D possibly matching TRBD1 (6 bases). This CDR3 region has 13 residues. V gave up 3 bases and J gave up 6 bases, with 14 bases separating them. Germline-derived CDR1 and CDR2 are GTSNPN and SVGIG (reference sequence). CDR3 residues: CAWRNRGADGYTF. In DNA, the CDR3 is TGTGCCTGGAGAAATCGGGGGGCAGATGGCTACACCTTC.

The chain has TRBV3-1 (or the pseudogene TRBV3-2) and TRBJ1-3, with 8 bases lining up with TRBD1. CDR3 length equals 16 residues. The germline gives CDR1 LGHDT, CDR2 YNNKEL (reference sequence). V lost 0 bases and J lost 3; bases outside the gene matches: 4. The CDR3 DNA sequence: TGTGCCAGCAGCCAAGACCCCGGGACAGGTGGAAACACCATATATTTT. It yields the protein CASSQDPGTGGNTIYF.

The chain uses TRBV10-2 and TRBJ2-1; D perhaps matches TRBD2 (6 bases). Trimming cost V 7 bases and J 5 bases, with 15 bases left between them. The CDR3 runs 14 residues. Germline assignment: CDR1 WSHSY and CDR2 SAAADI. This chain's CDR3 is CASTVGSAHNEQFF. CDR3 coding DNA: TGCGCCAGCACAGTCGGGAGTGCACACAATGAGCAGTTCTTC.

The chain combines TRBV7-9 with TRBJ1-1; TRBD1 matches at 8 bases. With 2 bases clipped from V and 1 base from J, the junction kept 9 bases outside the gene matches. Germline loops: CDR1 SEHNR, CDR2 FQNEAQ (reference sequence). CDR3 size: 17 residues. CDR3 sequence reads: CASSLTFRGTGNTEAFF. CDR3 in DNA: TGTGCCAGCAGCTTAACCTTTCGTGGGACAGGGAACACTGAAGCTTTCTTT.

The J gene is TRBJ2-1, the V gene TRBV14, with D unclear. Germline V gives CDR1 SGHDN, CDR2 FVKESK. The CDR3 runs 16 residues. V dropped 0 bases and J dropped 4 bases, with 13 bases sitting between them. Here the CDR3 reads CASSQDGYNFYNEQFF. For the CDR3, the DNA is TGTGCCAGCAGCCAAGACGGGTATAACTTTTACAATGAGCAGTTCTTC.

This chain uses TRBV7-9 with TRBJ1-2; 10 bases line up with TRBD1. After removal of 3 bases from V and 0 bases from J, the junction contained 7 bases not matched to a gene. Germline CDR1 reads SEHNR; CDR2 reads FQNEAQ (reference sequence). CDR3 length: 17 residues. The CDR3 here is CASSFQGQGKTNYGYTF. CDR3 DNA sequence: TGTGCCAGCAGCTTCCAGGGACAGGGGAAAACTAACTATGGCTACACCTTC.

CDR3 region: CASSPHGVNTEAFF. The CDR3 DNA is TGTGCCAGCAGCCCTCACGGGGTGAACACTGAAGCTTTCTTT. V and J are TRBV2 and TRBJ1-1; D gene unclear. V was cut by 6 bases and J by 0 bases, with 11 bases left in between. The germline gives CDR1 SNHLY, CDR2 FYNNEI. The CDR3 contains 14 residues.

V gene TRBV2 combines with J gene TRBJ2-1; TRBD1 might be the D (6 bases). The V and J ends lost 2 bases and 15 bases respectively, with 20 bases between them. CDR1 and CDR2 from the germline V gene are SNHLY and FYNNEI. The CDR3 sequence is 14 residues long. CDR3 in DNA: TGTGCCAGCAGTGAATTGAGGGACACGGCGGGTCCGTTCTTC. Its protein product is CASSELRDTAGPFF.

The chain uses TRBV13 and TRBJ2-5; no clear D. The CDR3 loop spans 14 amino acids. Per germline, CDR1 PRHDT and CDR2 FYEKMQ (reference sequence). V lost 0 bases to trimming and J lost 2 bases, with 7 bases between them. The CDR3 protein is CASSLGLEQETQYF. The CDR3 coding sequence is TGTGCCAGCAGCTTAGGCTTAGAACAAGAGACCCAGTACTTC.

This clone was observed a handful of times. The genes are TRBV7-3 and TRBJ2-1; tentatively, D is TRBD1 (6 bases). Looked up from germline, CDR1 is SGHTA and CDR2 is FQGTGA. The CDR3 runs to 13 residues. The V and J ends lost 4 bases and 4 bases respectively, with 8 bases between them. CDR3 nucleotides: TGTGCCAGCAGCTGGCAGGGGTACAATGAGCAGTTCTTC. As protein: CASSWQGYNEQFF.

V and J are TRBV5-1 and TRBJ2-1; TRBD2 agrees at 7 bases. CDR1 is SGHRS and CDR2 is YFSETQ in the germline V gene. Losses at the gene ends were 0 bases for V and 3 bases for J; bases not matched to a gene: 6. The CDR3 is 16 amino acids. CDR3: CASSLGTSNFYNEQFF. DNA for the CDR3: TGCGCCAGCAGCTTGGGGACTAGTAACTTCTACAATGAGCAGTTCTTC. Filled out from reference TRBV5-1 and TRBJ2-1, the complete variable domain reads KAGVTQTPRYLIKTRGQQVTLSCSPISGHRSVSWYQQTPGQGLQFLFEYFSETQRNKGNFPGRFSGRQFSNSRSEMNVSTLELGDSALYLCASSLGTSNFYNEQFFGPGTRLTVL.

V is TRBV6-6 and J is TRBJ1-2; possible D gene TRBD1, 6 bases. V was trimmed by 7 bases and J by 4 bases, leaving 10 bases between them. Germline V gives CDR1 MNHNY, CDR2 SVGAGI (reference sequence). CDR3 size: 12 residues. This CDR3 reads CASIRGGYGYTF. The CDR3 DNA follows: TGTGCCAGCATCAGGGGTGGCTATGGCTACACCTTC.

The chain links TRBV7-9 to TRBJ1-2; TRBD1 matches 7 bases. The CDR3 is 14 residues long. CDR1 and CDR2 (germline): SEHNR, FQNEAQ (reference sequence). The V gene end was trimmed by 2 bases and the J gene end by 13 bases; junction bases not matched to a gene: 13. The CDR3 reads CASSLQLPGGSSTF. The CDR3, as DNA: TGTGCCAGCAGCTTACAGTTGCCAGGGGGTTCCAGCACCTTC.